This TCR beta chain originates from a study of identical twins. Unique molecular identifiers were present on the cDNA, and a universal primer site came from template switching. TCRdb reanalysed the 5' RACE reads using MiXCR and keeps one entry per CDR3 protein. Among 450,000 or so distinct CDR3 sequences listed, 14% were seen once. Trimming removed 4 bases from V and 6 bases from J, with 10 bases in between. The CDR3 has 12 residues. The germline V gene has CDR1 SEHNR and CDR2 FQNEAQ (reference sequence). Overall study results and limits: One should note that invariant MAIT and iNKT cells could partly confound zero-insertion analyses.

A remark on this clonotype: Its cognate antigen is unknown.

This sample was shared with a second study, whose subject was yellow fever vaccine responses in identical twins.

This clonotype was sampled from a woman between 18 and 29 years old in good health. What was sequenced was CD4+ T cells sorted from blood. This chain joins TRBV7-9 and TRBJ2-7, with D possibly being TRBD2 (6 bases). DNA of the CDR3: TGTGCCAGCAGCTCCGAGGGAGGCGAGCAGTACTTC. It codes for CASSSEGGEQYF.